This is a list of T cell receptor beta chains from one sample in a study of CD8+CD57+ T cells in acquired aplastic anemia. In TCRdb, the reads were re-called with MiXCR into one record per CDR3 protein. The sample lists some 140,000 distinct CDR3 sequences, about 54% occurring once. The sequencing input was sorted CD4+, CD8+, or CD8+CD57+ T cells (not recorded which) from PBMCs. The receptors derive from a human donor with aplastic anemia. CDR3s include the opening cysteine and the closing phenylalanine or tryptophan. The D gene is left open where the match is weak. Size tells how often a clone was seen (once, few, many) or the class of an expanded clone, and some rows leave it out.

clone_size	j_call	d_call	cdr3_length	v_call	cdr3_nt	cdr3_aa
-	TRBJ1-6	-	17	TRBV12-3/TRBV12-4	TGTGCCAGCAGTTTAGCTTCCCGGGAAAGCTATAATTCACCCCTCCACTTT	CASSLASRESYNSPLHF
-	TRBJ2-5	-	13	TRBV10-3	TGTGCATCGGGCGGGACTGCACAAGAGACCCAGTACTTC	CASGGTAQETQYF
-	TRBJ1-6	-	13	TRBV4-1	TGCGCCAGCAGCCAAGGCCCGGCGGTCCCCCTCCACTTT	CASSQGPAVPLHF
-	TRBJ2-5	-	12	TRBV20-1	TGCAGTGCTAGTAGTGGTACGGAGACCCAGTACTTC	CSASSGTETQYF
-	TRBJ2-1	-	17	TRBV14	TGTGCCAGCAGCCAAGTATTGTTAGCACTCCTTTACAATGAGCAGTTCTTC	CASSQVLLALLYNEQFF
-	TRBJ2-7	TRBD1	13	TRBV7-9	TGTGCCAACTCGGACAGGGACTCCTACGAGCAGTACTTC	CANSDRDSYEQYF
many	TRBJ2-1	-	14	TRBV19	TGTGCCAGTAGCGCGGGGACACCCTACAATGAGCAGTTCTTC	CASSAGTPYNEQFF
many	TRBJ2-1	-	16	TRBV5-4	TGTGCCAGCAGCCATCTACTCTTGGGGGATTACAATGAGCAGTTCTTC	CASSHLLLGDYNEQFF
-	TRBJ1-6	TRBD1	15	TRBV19	TGTGCCAGTAGTGTCGCCGGGACAGGGGATTCACCCCTCCACTTT	CASSVAGTGDSPLHF
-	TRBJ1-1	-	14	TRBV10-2	TGCGCCAGCAGTGAACCCGGGGAGGGCACTGAAGCTTTCTTT	CASSEPGEGTEAFF
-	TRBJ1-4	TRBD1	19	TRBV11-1	TGTGCCAGCAGCTCCCAAGGGATAGGGGGCTTATCAACTAATGAAAAACTGTTTTTT	CASSSQGIGGLSTNEKLFF
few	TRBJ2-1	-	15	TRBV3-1	TGTGCCAGCAGCCGCGTACTCAGCTCCTACAATGAGCAGTTCTTC	CASSRVLSSYNEQFF
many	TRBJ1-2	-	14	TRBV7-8	TGTGCCAGCAGTCGACAGGACGGACGCTATGGCTACACCTTC	CASSRQDGRYGYTF
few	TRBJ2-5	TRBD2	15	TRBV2	TGTGCCAGCAACCCACTAGCGGGGGGGCTGGAGACCCAGTACTTC	CASNPLAGGLETQYF
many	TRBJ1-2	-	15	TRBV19	TGTGCCAGCACCCCCGGGCTGCGGCTCAGCTATGGCTACACCTTC	CASTPGLRLSYGYTF
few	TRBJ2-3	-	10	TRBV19	TGTGCCACGGGGACAGATACGCAGTATTTT	CATGTDTQYF
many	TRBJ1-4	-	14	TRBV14	TGTGCCAGCAGCCGCCGAAGATCTAATGAAAAACTGTTTTTT	CASSRRRSNEKLFF
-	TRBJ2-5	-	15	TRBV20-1	TGCAGTGCCACAAGACAGCGAGAAGGACAAGAGACCCAGTACTTC	CSATRQREGQETQYF
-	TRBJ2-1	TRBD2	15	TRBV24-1	TGTGCCACCGAGGATAGCGGGGGGGCCCGCAATGAGCAGTTCTTC	CATEDSGGARNEQFF
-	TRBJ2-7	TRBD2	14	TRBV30	TGTGCCTGGAGTAAAGTAGCGGGAAACTACGAGCAGTACTTC	CAWSKVAGNYEQYF
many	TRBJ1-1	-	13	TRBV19	TGTGCCAGTAGTATAGGTGGAACCCCAGAAGCTTTCTTT	CASSIGGTPEAFF
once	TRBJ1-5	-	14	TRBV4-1	TGCGCCAGCAGCCAAGATGCAGGCAATCAGCCCCAGCATTTT	CASSQDAGNQPQHF
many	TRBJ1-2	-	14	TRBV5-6	TGTGCCAGCAGCTCTAGTACAGCCAGGAATGGCTACACCTTC	CASSSSTARNGYTF
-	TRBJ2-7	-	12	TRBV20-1	TGCAGTGCCCCGCGACTAGGTGGCGAGCAGTACTTC	CSAPRLGGEQYF
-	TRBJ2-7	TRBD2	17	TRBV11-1	TGTGCCAGCAGCCCCTCCGGGACTAGCGGGAGGTGGGACGAGCAGTACTTC	CASSPSGTSGRWDEQYF
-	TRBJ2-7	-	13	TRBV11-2	TGTGCCAGCAGCTTGGGACAAGTCTGCGAGCAGTACTTC	CASSLGQVCEQYF
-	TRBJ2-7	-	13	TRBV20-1	TGCAGTGCTAGTAGAAGGGATCCGTACGAGCAGTACTTC	CSASRRDPYEQYF
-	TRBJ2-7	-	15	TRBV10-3	TGTGCCATCAGTGAGTCTGAGGAGGGTCCCTACGAGCAGTACTTC	CAISESEEGPYEQYF
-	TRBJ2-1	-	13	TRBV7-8	TGTGCCAGCAGTGAAGAAACCCAGAATGAGCAGTTCTTC	CASSEETQNEQFF
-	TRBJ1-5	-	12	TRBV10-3	TGTGCCATACGACAGGACGGTTACCCCCAGCATTTT	CAIRQDGYPQHF
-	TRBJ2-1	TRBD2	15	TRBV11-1	TGTGCCAGCAGCCTTAGCGGGGGGGCCTACAATGAGCAGTTCTTC	CASSLSGGAYNEQFF
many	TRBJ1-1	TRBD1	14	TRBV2	TGTGCCAGCAGTGAATGGGACAGTAACACTGAAGCTTTCTTT	CASSEWDSNTEAFF
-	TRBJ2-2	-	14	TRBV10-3	TGTGCCATCGTTGGAAGACCCGACACCGGGGAGCTGTTTTTT	CAIVGRPDTGELFF
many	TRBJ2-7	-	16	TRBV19	TGTGCCAGTAGTATCTCCACAGGATTAAAGTCCTACGAGCAGTACTTC	CASSISTGLKSYEQYF
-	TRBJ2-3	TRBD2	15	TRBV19	TGTGCCAGTAGTAAAGCGGGGGGCCCTACAGATACGCAGTATTTT	CASSKAGGPTDTQYF
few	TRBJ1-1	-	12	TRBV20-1	TGCAGTGCTAGAGGTCGTGTAGATGAAGCTTTCTTT	CSARGRVDEAFF
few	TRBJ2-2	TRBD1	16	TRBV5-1	TGCGCCAGCAGCTTGGGGGACAGACCGAACACCGGGGAGCTGTTTTTT	CASSLGDRPNTGELFF
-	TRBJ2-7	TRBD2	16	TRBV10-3	TGTGCCATCAGTGAGACAGGGACTAGCGGGAGCTACGAGCAGTACTTC	CAISETGTSGSYEQYF
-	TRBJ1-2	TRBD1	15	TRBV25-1	TGTGCCAGCAGTGAACTTCACAGGGGAAACTATGGCTACACCTTC	CASSELHRGNYGYTF
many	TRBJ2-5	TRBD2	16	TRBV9	TGTGCCAGCAGCGCAGAGGGACTACCGAACCAAGAGACCCAGTACTTC	CASSAEGLPNQETQYF
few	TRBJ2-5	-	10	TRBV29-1	TGCAGCGGGGGATCAGAGACCCAGTACTTC	CSGGSETQYF
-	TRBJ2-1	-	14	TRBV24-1	TGTGCCACCAGTGACCCTCAGACCCACAATGAGCAGTTCTTC	CATSDPQTHNEQFF
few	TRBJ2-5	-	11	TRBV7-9	TGTGCCAGCAGCTCTTTAGAGACCCAGTACTTC	CASSSLETQYF
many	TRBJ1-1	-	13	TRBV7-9	TGTGCCAGCAGCTTAGGAGGTGGGAGTGAAGCTTTCTTT	CASSLGGGSEAFF
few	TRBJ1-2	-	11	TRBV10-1	TGCGCCAGCAGGGACGGATCCAGCTACACCTTC	CASRDGSSYTF
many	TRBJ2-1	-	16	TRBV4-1	TGCGCCAGCAGCCAAGATCCCTACGCCACCTACAATGAGCAGTTCTTC	CASSQDPYATYNEQFF
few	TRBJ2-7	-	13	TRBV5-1	TGCGCCAGCAGCTTGGGACAGAACAACGAGCAGTACTTC	CASSLGQNNEQYF
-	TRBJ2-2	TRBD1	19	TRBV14	TGTGCCAGCACCCTAATCCTACAGGGACAGGGAATAAACACCGGGGAGCTTTTTTTT	CASTLILQGQGINTGELFF
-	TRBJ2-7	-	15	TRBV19	TGTGCCAGTAGTTGGGCAGGGGAAGCTTCCTACGAGCAGTACTTC	CASSWAGEASYEQYF
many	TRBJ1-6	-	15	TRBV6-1	TGTGCCAGCACCGACAGGCTCGGGGGTAATTCACCCCTCCACTTT	CASTDRLGGNSPLHF
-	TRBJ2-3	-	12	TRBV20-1	TGCAGTGCTAGAATATCCGGGACGACGCAGTATTTT	CSARISGTTQYF
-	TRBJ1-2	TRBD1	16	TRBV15	TGTGCCACCAGCAGAGGCCCGGGACAGGGTGGCTATGGCTACACCTTC	CATSRGPGQGGYGYTF
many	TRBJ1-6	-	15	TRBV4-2	TGTGCCAGCAGCCAACACAGCCATAATCAATCACCCCTCCACTTT	CASSQHSHNQSPLHF
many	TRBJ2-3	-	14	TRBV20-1	TGCAGTGCCTCAGCCGGGGAGGGGGCAGATACGCAGTATTTT	CSASAGEGADTQYF
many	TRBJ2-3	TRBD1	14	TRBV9	TGTGCCAGCAGCGTAGTGACAGGGGGAGATACGCAGTATTTT	CASSVVTGGDTQYF
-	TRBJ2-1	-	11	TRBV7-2	TGTGCCAGCAGCTTCAGGGATGAGCAGTTCTTC	CASSFRDEQFF
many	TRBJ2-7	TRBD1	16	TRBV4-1	TGCGCCAGCAGCCAGCACCCGGACAGGCGATCCTACGAGCAGTACTTC	CASSQHPDRRSYEQYF